This entry lists 26 T cell receptor beta chains sequenced from one sample in a study of T-cell reconstitution after alpha-beta-depleted transplantation in children. Unique molecular identifiers were incorporated when the TCRbeta library was constructed. A single record per CDR3 protein comes from TCRdb applying MiXCR to the PCR reads. The data contain 200,000 to 250,000 distinct CDR3 sequences, approximately 11% of them singletons. The material was PBMCs, obtained before TCRalphabeta/CD19-depleted stem cell transplant. These receptors all stem from a child younger than two with acute myeloid leukemia, due to receive a stem cell transplant.

This clonotype was seen ten or more times. The chain couples TRBV6-5 to TRBJ2-7, with 14 bases that match TRBD2. Germline V gene data show CDR1 as MNHEY and CDR2 as SVGAGI. The CDR3 consists of 16 residues. After removal of 0 bases from V and 3 bases from J, the junction contained 1 base not matched to a gene. As DNA, the CDR3 is TGTGCCAGCAGTTACTCCGGGACTAGCGGGAGCTACGAGCAGTACTTC. This encodes CASSYSGTSGSYEQYF.

This clonotype has at least ten counts. CDR3 in amino acids: CASSSGRGGNTDTQYF. The CDR3 DNA reads TGTGCCAGCAGCTCTGGGCGGGGGGGCAACACAGATACGCAGTATTTT. The rearrangement uses TRBV5-5 and TRBJ2-3; 9 nucleotides agree with TRBD2. Trimming took 3 bases from V and 2 from J; bases not matched to a gene: 7. Germline V CDR1 and CDR2: SGHKS, YYEKEE (reference sequence). The CDR3 loop spans 16 amino acids.

The V gene is TRBV21-1, the J gene TRBJ2-6; the table assigns TRBD2, which was not confirmed against the DNA. TRBV21-1 represents a pseudogene. The CDR3 is 21 residues long. CDR3 nucleotide sequence: TGTGCCAGCAGCAATGGGGGACTAGCGGGAGAACCCAAGCCTGGGGCCAACGTCCTGACTTTC. Translating gives CASSNGGLAGEPKPGANVLTF.

This clonotype was found many times. The CDR3: CASSQTGGANVLTF. The CDR3 coding sequence is TGTGCCAGCAGTCAGACAGGGGGGGCCAACGTCCTGACTTTC. The V gene is TRBV6-1, the J gene TRBJ2-6, with TRBD1 matching over 7 bases. The CDR3 is 14 amino acids. Germline CDR1 and CDR2: MNHNS and SASEGT. The V segment lost 5 bases and the J segment 4 bases; nucleotides outside the gene matches: 2.

This clonotype was counted at least ten times. This chain connects TRBV20-1 to TRBJ2-1; 7 nucleotides agree with TRBD2. CDR1 DFQATT and CDR2 SNEGSKA come from the germline V gene (reference sequence). The CDR3 runs to 14 residues. Trimming at V came to 6 bases and at J to 7 bases, leaving 12 bases not matched to a gene. This chain's CDR3 is CSAPTSLSINEQFF. The CDR3 nucleotides read TGCAGTGCGCCGACTAGCCTCTCGATTAATGAGCAGTTCTTC.

V and J are TRBV27 and TRBJ2-1, with D unresolved. CDR1 and CDR2 (germline): MNHEY, SMNVEV (reference sequence). The CDR3 is 12 residues long. V was clipped by 4 bases and J by 6 bases, with 7 bases between them. In nucleotides, the CDR3 is TGTGCCAGCAGTTCTTCTAGCAATGAGCAGTTCTTC. Its translation: CASSSSSNEQFF.

This clonotype was picked up many times. The chain carries TRBV20-1 and TRBJ2-2; 11 nucleotides line up with TRBD2. V gave up 6 bases and J gave up 1 base; unmatched junction bases: 1. The CDR3 extends over 14 amino acids. Looked up from germline, CDR1 is DFQATT and CDR2 is SNEGSKA (reference sequence). For the CDR3, the DNA is TGCAGTGCGGGACTAGCGGTGAACACCGGGGAGCTGTTTTTT. Protein product: CSAGLAVNTGELFF.

This clonotype was counted at least ten times. This sequence joins TRBV18 and TRBJ2-3; D is undetermined. With 0 bases removed from V and 7 bases from J, the gap between germline ends came to 8 bases. This CDR3 spans 13 amino acids. Germline V lookup: CDR1 KGHSH, CDR2 LQKENI. The CDR3 sequence: CASSPPSLNTQYF. Here the CDR3 DNA reads TGTGCCAGCTCACCACCGTCGTTGAATACGCAGTATTTT.

This clonotype was counted a few times. V is TRBV20-1 and J is TRBJ2-1; perhaps TRBD2 as D (5 bases). CDR1 and CDR2 (germline): DFQATT, SNEGSKA (reference sequence). Trimming cost V 2 bases and J 0 bases, with 14 bases left between them. This CDR3 is built from 16 residues. CDR3 residues: CSARPPGLSSYNEQFF. The CDR3 DNA follows: TGCAGTGCTAGACCCCCCGGACTGAGCTCCTACAATGAGCAGTTCTTC.

This clonotype occurred a few times. This chain uses TRBV2 with TRBJ2-1, with TRBD2 matching over 11 bases. Unmatched junction bases numbered 22, after V lost 8 bases and J lost 7 bases. The germline CDR1 and CDR2 sequences are SNHLY and FYNNEI. The CDR3 spans 19 residues. The CDR3 is CASVFLSSGTSGSQNEQFF. The CDR3 region has the DNA TGTGCCAGCGTGTTTTTATCGAGTGGCACTAGCGGGAGTCAGAATGAGCAGTTCTTC. The variable domain in full, completed from reference TRBV2 and TRBJ2-1, reads EPEVTQTPSHQVTQMGQEVILRCVPISNHLYFYWYRQILGQKVEFLVSFYNNEISEKSEIFDDQFSVERPDGSNFTLKIRSTKLEDSAMYFCASVFLSSGTSGSQNEQFFGPGTRLTVL.

This clonotype was observed many times. The chain carries TRBV20-1 and TRBJ2-7; D might be TRBD2 (5 bases). The CDR3 totals 11 residues. CDR1 and CDR2 from the germline V gene are DFQATT and SNEGSKA (reference sequence). CDR3 coding DNA: TGCTCTGTCAGCGGAACCTACGAGCAGTACTTC. Translated: CSVSGTYEQYF.

At least ten counts were recorded for this clonotype. The genes are TRBV10-2 and TRBJ2-6; no definite D call. V dropped 0 bases and J dropped 3 bases, with 0 bases sitting between them. The germline V gene has CDR1 WSHSY and CDR2 SAAADI. This CDR3 comprises 13 residues. CDR3 DNA sequence: TGCGCCAGCAGTGAGTCTGGGGCCAACGTCCTGACTTTC. Its translation: CASSESGANVLTF.

This clonotype was detected many times. This chain uses TRBV7-9 with TRBJ2-1; TRBD2 agrees at 15 bases. Germline V CDR1 and CDR2: SEHNR, FQNEAQ (reference sequence). This CDR3 has 16 amino acids. V lost 4 bases to trimming and J lost 8 bases; unmatched junction nucleotides: 6. CDR3 sequence: CASSSGTSGRLDEQFF. CDR3 bases: TGTGCCAGCAGCTCCGGGACTAGCGGGAGGTTGGATGAGCAGTTCTTC.

In its sample, this clonotype was seen many times. One end of the junction does not line up with germline, which may come from a read error. The genes are TRBV5-1 and TRBJ2-2; D is possibly TRBD1 (6 bases). The CDR3 totals 14 residues. Per the germline V gene, CDR1 is SGHRS and CDR2 is YFSETQ. CDR3 sequence reads: CASSPQGNTGELFF. DNA for the CDR3: TGTGCCAGCAGTCCACAGGGGAACACCGGGGAGCTGTTTTTT. The full variable domain, rest sourced from reference TRBV5-1 and TRBJ2-2, is KAGVTQTPRYLIKTRGQQVTLSCSPISGHRSVSWYQQTPGQGLQFLFEYFSETQRNKGNFPGRFSGRQFSNSRSEMNVSTLELGDSALYLCASSPQGNTGELFFGEGSRLTVL.

At least ten counts were recorded for this clonotype. V is TRBV5-1 and J is TRBJ2-5; D possibly corresponds to TRBD2 (5 bases). The CDR3 has 14 amino acids. Germline-derived CDR1 and CDR2 are SGHRS and YFSETQ. V lost 9 bases and J 1 base, leaving 16 bases between the germline ends. CDR3 region: CATNKGVPQETQYF. The CDR3 DNA sequence: TGCGCCACCAATAAGGGAGTTCCCCAAGAGACCCAGTACTTC. Full variable domain (missing parts from reference TRBV5-1 and TRBJ2-5): KAGVTQTPRYLIKTRGQQVTLSCSPISGHRSVSWYQQTPGQGLQFLFEYFSETQRNKGNFPGRFSGRQFSNSRSEMNVSTLELGDSALYLCATNKGVPQETQYFGPGTRLLVL.

This clonotype has a count of ten or more. The genes are TRBV18 and TRBJ2-3; D call uncertain. The CDR3 totals 12 residues. Trimming took 5 bases from V and 6 from J, leaving 9 bases between them. Germline assignment: CDR1 KGHSH and CDR2 LQKENI. This CDR3 reads CASSTTPDTQYF. The CDR3 DNA sequence: TGTGCCAGCTCAACCACTCCGGATACGCAGTATTTT.

This clonotype was seen many times. At one of its ends the junction is not consistent with the germline gene, which may arise from a read error. The V and J genes are TRBV12-3 or TRBV12-4 and TRBJ2-3; possibly TRBD1 for D (5 bases). CDR3 size: 13 residues. The CDR3 region is CASSLISDSRRDF. CDR3 nucleotide sequence: TGTGCCAGCAGTTTAATCTCCGACAGCCGAAGGGATTTT.

This chain connects TRBV3-1 to TRBJ1-2, with D perhaps matching TRBD1 (5 bases). The CDR3 length is 16 residues. Germline loops: CDR1 LGHDT, CDR2 YNNKEL (reference sequence). Trimming pared 0 bases from V and 5 bases from J, leaving 16 bases between. CDR3: CASSQDARGRGYGYTF. CDR3 sequence (DNA): TGTGCCAGCAGCCAAGATGCCCGGGGACGCGGGTATGGCTACACCTTC.

At least ten counts were recorded for this clonotype. This rearrangement joins TRBV12-3 or TRBV12-4 to TRBJ2-7; D is unclear. This CDR3 is 12 amino acids long. V dropped 2 bases and J dropped 6 bases, with 8 bases sitting between them. The CDR3 region is CASSLSYSEQYF. In DNA form, the CDR3 reads TGTGCCAGCAGTTTATCCTACAGCGAGCAGTACTTC.

Ten or more counts support this clonotype. V gene TRBV20-1 combines with J gene TRBJ1-5; D is perhaps TRBD1 (5 bases). V lost 4 bases, J lost 7 bases, and 14 bases lay in between. The germline gives CDR1 DFQATT, CDR2 SNEGSKA (reference sequence). The CDR3 runs to 13 residues. CDR3 DNA: TGCAGTGCTACGGGGGGGACTCGCCAGCCCCAGCATTTT. Translating it yields CSATGGTRQPQHF.

This clonotype occurred many times. This chain joins TRBV4-1 and TRBJ2-3, with D maybe TRBD2 (6 bases). This CDR3 is 16 amino acids long. The V gene lost 5 bases and the J gene lost 0 bases, with 15 bases spanning the gap. Germline assignment: CDR1 MGHRA and CDR2 YSYEKL. CDR3 nucleotides: TGCGCCAGCAGCGGTCGATTAGGGACTAGCACAGATACGCAGTATTTT. As protein: CASSGRLGTSTDTQYF.

This clonotype was seen at least ten times. The chain couples TRBV20-1 to TRBJ2-5, with a possible D match to TRBD1 (6 bases). CDR1 and CDR2 (germline): DFQATT, SNEGSKA (reference sequence). V lost 0 bases and J 3 bases, leaving 14 bases between the germline ends. This CDR3 has 15 amino acids. CDR3 residues: CSARDPRTVKETQYF. CDR3 DNA sequence: TGCAGTGCTAGAGATCCTCGGACAGTCAAAGAGACCCAGTACTTC.

J is TRBJ2-7 and V is TRBV20-1; 10 bases match TRBD2. Germline V gives CDR1 DFQATT, CDR2 SNEGSKA (reference sequence). This CDR3 is 15 amino acids long. Trimming took 1 base from V and 0 from J; bases not matched to a gene: 3. This CDR3 reads CSARASSGSSYEQYF. The CDR3, as DNA: TGCAGTGCTAGAGCATCTAGCGGGAGCTCCTACGAGCAGTACTTC.

This clonotype was picked up many times. The CDR3 DNA is TGTGCCAGCAGCCAAGTGTTCACCACAGATACGCAGTATTTT. Amino acids: CASSQVFTTDTQYF. This sequence joins TRBV3-1 and TRBJ2-3; D is unclear. Per germline, CDR1 LGHDT and CDR2 YNNKEL (reference sequence). The V end was cut by 1 base, the J end by 2 bases, with 7 bases between. The length of the CDR3 is 14 residues.

In this sample, this clonotype turned up many times. The J gene is TRBJ2-7, the V gene TRBV9, with D hard to call. Trimming shortened V by 2 bases and J by 0 bases, and 15 bases separated the two germline ends. This CDR3 has 16 amino acids. Per the germline V gene, CDR1 is SGDLS and CDR2 is YYNGEE. The CDR3 nucleotides are TGTGCCAGCAGCGTTTTCCGAACACCGGTCTCCTACGAGCAGTACTTC. It encodes CASSVFRTPVSYEQYF.

This clonotype was seen at least ten times. This chain uses TRBV12-3 or TRBV12-4 with TRBJ2-1; D is undetermined. The CDR3 length is 12 residues. The V and J ends lost 5 bases and 9 bases respectively, with 11 bases between them. CDR3 protein: CASSPTTREQFF. In DNA, the CDR3 is TGTGCCAGCAGTCCCACGACCCGTGAGCAGTTCTTC.